The 16 T cell receptor beta chains below come from one sample, sequenced in a study of OX40 agonist ivuxolimab in advanced cancers. Libraries were prepared by immunoSEQ multiplex PCR; TCRdb keeps only in-frame clonotypes and omits some of them. The sample carries 53,000 or so clones, about four fifths recorded once. The material sequenced was CD4+ or CD8+ T cells sorted from blood, taken in a trial of the OX40 agonist ivuxolimab. These receptors were obtained from an adult with an advanced solid tumor such as melanoma, head and neck, liver or kidney cancer.

The rearrangement uses TRBV19 and TRBJ1-2; D remains ambiguous. This CDR3 is 12 amino acids long. Trimming pared 10 bases from V and 4 bases from J, leaving 13 bases between. Germline V lookup: CDR1 LNHDA, CDR2 SQIVND (reference sequence). CDR3 DNA sequence: TGTGCCACCAGGCTGTCTGGCTATGGCTACACCTTC. Translated: CATRLSGYGYTF.

The V call is TRBV7-9, the J call TRBJ2-3; D gene unclear. V dropped 5 bases and J dropped 6 bases, with 12 bases sitting between them. This CDR3 comprises 13 residues. Germline V gene lookup returns CDR1 SEHNR and CDR2 FQNEAQ (reference sequence). Here the CDR3 DNA reads TGTGCCAGCAGCGAGCTACAGTTGGATACGCAGTATTTT. It is translated as CASSELQLDTQYF.

This clone was detected only once. This rearrangement joins TRBV2 to TRBJ1-4; D is unclear. CDR1 and CDR2 (germline): SNHLY, FYNNEI. The CDR3 is made up of 12 amino acids. Trimming shortened V by 8 bases and J by 8 bases, and 12 bases separated the two germline ends. CDR3 sequence reads: CASFRMREKLFF. The CDR3 coding sequence is TGTGCCAGCTTCCGCATGAGGGAAAAACTGTTTTTT.

As regards this clone: Other DNA variants within this sample encode the same CDR3. The V and J genes are TRBV28 and TRBJ1-2; D is possibly TRBD1 (5 bases). Germline V CDR1 and CDR2: MDHEN, SYDVKM. This CDR3 is 14 amino acids long. With 3 bases removed from V and 5 bases from J, the gap between germline ends came to 13 bases. The CDR3 here is CASSFPDRGYGYTF. The CDR3, as DNA: TGTGCCAGCAGTTTCCCCGATAGGGGATATGGCTACACCTTC.

This sequence joins TRBV6-6 and TRBJ2-3; 8 bases are a match to TRBD2. With 6 bases clipped from V and 5 bases from J, the junction kept 7 bases outside the gene matches. The CDR3 covers 14 residues. Germline V lookup: CDR1 MNHNY, CDR2 SVGAGI (reference sequence). Written as DNA, the CDR3 is TGTGCCAGCAGACCGGGACTAGGAGAAGATACGCAGTATTTT. This gives the protein CASRPGLGEDTQYF.

The V call is TRBV11-2, the J call TRBJ2-2, with D maybe TRBD2 (5 bases). The V end lost 5 bases, the J end lost 7 bases, and 11 bases lay between the germline ends. Germline values: CDR1 SGHAT, CDR2 FQNNGV. The CDR3 has 13 amino acids. This CDR3 reads CASSRESHGELFF. CDR3 nucleotide sequence: TGTGCCAGCAGCCGGGAAAGCCACGGGGAGCTGTTTTTT. Complete variable domain (other parts from reference TRBV11-2 and TRBJ2-2): EAGVAQSPRYKIIEKRQSVAFWCNPISGHATLYWYQQILGQGPKLLIQFQNNGVVDDSQLPKDRFSAERLKGVDSTLKIQPAKLEDSAVYLCASSRESHGELFFGEGSRLTVL.

This chain links TRBV7-9 with TRBJ1-4, with 7 nucleotides matching TRBD1. Losses at the gene ends were 0 bases for V and 7 bases for J; bases not matched to a gene: 5. The length of the CDR3 is 15 residues. Germline V gene data show CDR1 as SEHNR and CDR2 as FQNEAQ (reference sequence). In nucleotides, the CDR3 is TGTGCCAGCAGCTTAGCCAGGGGGGTTGGTGAAAAACTGTTTTTT. It specifies CASSLARGVGEKLFF. The whole variable domain, filled in from reference TRBV7-9 and TRBJ1-4, reads DTGVSQNPRHKITKRGQNVTFRCDPISEHNRLYWYRQTLGQGPEFLTYFQNEAQLEKSRLLSDRFSAERPKGSFSTLEIQRTEQGDSAMYLCASSLARGVGEKLFFGSGTQLSVL.

The genes are TRBV15 and TRBJ1-5; perhaps TRBD1 as D (6 bases). CDR3 length: 16 amino acids. Germline V gene sequence: CDR1 LNHNV, CDR2 YYDKDF (reference sequence). V shed 1 base and J shed 5 bases, with 15 bases lying between them. The CDR3 here is CATSRVQGVGDQPQHF. The DNA of the CDR3 is TGTGCCACCAGCAGAGTACAGGGTGTAGGGGATCAGCCCCAGCATTTT.

CDR3 region: CAWTAARAGHSPFF. The CDR3 DNA reads as TGTGCCTGGACGGCCGCGCGAGCGGGACATTCCCCGTTCTTC. J is TRBJ2-1 and V is TRBV30; perhaps TRBD2 as D (7 bases). From germline, CDR1 is GTSNPN and CDR2 SVGIG (reference sequence). The CDR3 length is 14 residues. V shed 4 bases and J shed 15 bases, with 25 bases lying between them.

The chain joins TRBV15 to TRBJ2-1, with 9 positions matching TRBD1. CDR1 is LNHNV and CDR2 is YYDKDF in the germline V gene (reference sequence). CDR3 length: 17 residues. The junction had 7 bases not matched to a gene; V was cut back by 0 bases and J by 4 bases. CDR3 bases: TGTGCCACCAGCAGAGATCATGGGACAGGGACTTACAATGAGCAGTTCTTC. Protein: CATSRDHGTGTYNEQFF.

V gene TRBV4-1 combines with J gene TRBJ1-4; no firm D call. With 2 bases removed from V and 7 bases from J, the gap between germline ends came to 20 bases. Germline V CDR1 and CDR2: MGHRA, YSYEKL. The CDR3 loop spans 17 amino acids. Here the CDR3 reads CASSQLREGLLSEKLFF. The CDR3 DNA reads as TGCGCCAGCAGCCAACTGAGGGAAGGGTTGCTGAGTGAAAAACTGTTTTTT.

The chain combines TRBV5-5 with TRBJ1-2, with TRBD1 matching over 8 bases. Per the germline V gene, CDR1 is SGHKS and CDR2 is YYEKEE (reference sequence). CDR3 length: 14 amino acids. V shed 3 bases and J 5 bases; nucleotides not matched to a gene: 6. The CDR3 reads CASSSDRASYGYTF. The CDR3 nucleotides are TGTGCCAGCAGCTCGGACAGGGCGAGTTATGGCTACACCTTC. Supplemented by reference TRBV5-5 and TRBJ1-2, the full variable domain reads DAGVTQSPTHLIKTRGQQVTLRCSPISGHKSVSWYQQVLGQGPQFIFQYYEKEERGRGNFPDRFSARQFPNYSSELNVNALLLGDSALYLCASSSDRASYGYTFGSGTRLTVV.

The chain carries TRBV11-3 and TRBJ1-1, with TRBD1 as a possible D gene (6 bases). The CDR3 consists of 13 residues. V lost 3 bases to trimming and J lost 3 bases, with 8 bases between them. The germline V gene has CDR1 SGHNT and CDR2 YENEEA. The DNA of the CDR3 is TGTGCCAGCAGCTTGCAGGGGTACACTGAAGCTTTCTTT. It yields the protein CASSLQGYTEAFF.

A few counts support this clone. This sequence joins TRBV11-3 and TRBJ2-1; 7 bases align to TRBD2. Germline CDR1 SGHNT, CDR2 YENEEA. J gave up 9 bases and V 1 base, and 9 bases lay outside the gene matches. This CDR3 region has 15 residues. The CDR3 loop reads CASSLGARELGEQFF. CDR3 sequence (DNA): TGTGCCAGCAGCTTAGGTGCGCGGGAGCTGGGTGAGCAGTTCTTC.

The chain links TRBV28 to TRBJ2-7; D is undetermined. V dropped 4 bases and J dropped 3 bases, with 4 bases sitting between them. Germline V CDR1 and CDR2: MDHEN, SYDVKM. This CDR3 comprises 11 residues. This CDR3 reads CASSSDYEQYF. The CDR3 DNA reads TGTGCCAGCAGTTCCGACTACGAGCAGTACTTC.

The rearrangement joins TRBV7-3 to TRBJ2-2, with unresolved D. The CDR3 totals 14 residues. V was pared by 2 bases and J by 1 base, with 5 bases between. Germline values: CDR1 SGHTA, CDR2 FQGTGA. The CDR3 bases are TGTGCCAGCAGCTTAGGGTTGAACACCGGGGAGCTGTTTTTT. Protein sequence: CASSLGLNTGELFF.